In this sample, the clone carrying this TCR beta chain turned up once. Its antigen is unidentified. These data belong to a study of CD8 T cells in Susac syndrome. Notes on the study in general: The study conceded that relatively few individuals underwent its TCR sequencing and HLA analysis.

High-throughput TCR beta sequencing covered peripheral CD8+ and CD4+ T cells. The RNA input was roughly 0.45 to 1 ug, and it was reverse transcribed with random hexamers. One entry per CDR3 protein, called by TCRdb with MiXCR from the immunoSEQ multiplex PCR reads. The sample holds a few hundred thousand distinct CDR3 sequences, approximately 91% seen once. The V and J ends lost 3 bases and 4 bases, in that order; junction bases with no gene match: 21. In germline, CDR1 is LNHDA, CDR2 SQIVND (reference sequence). CDR3 size: 20 residues. The rearrangement joins TRBV19 to TRBJ1-5, with TRBD1 identical over 7 bases. The TCR sequence derives from a human donor with multiple sclerosis. Sequences were obtained from CD8+ T cells from PBMCs. The CDR3 DNA reads TGTGCCAGTAGTATCACCCCGCCGGACAGGCTCTCGGGGGGGAATCAGCCCCAGCATTTT. This sequence encodes CASSITPPDRLSGGNQPQHF.